These 4 T cell receptor beta chains share one sample of origin, sequenced in a study of T-cell memory formation after mild COVID-19. TCRdb reanalysed the 5' RACE reads using MiXCR and keeps one entry per CDR3 protein. The sample includes 430,000 or so distinct CDR3 sequences, around 27% of them seen just once. The sample consisted of PBMCs or a T cell subset sorted from them (not recorded which). Every receptor here comes from an adult woman who had mild COVID-19 (a few samples of this study predate the infection). Cell type and time point are not known.

The chain recombines TRBV19 with TRBJ2-7, with D tentatively TRBD2 (5 bases). The germline gives CDR1 LNHDA, CDR2 SQIVND (reference sequence). This CDR3 region has 15 residues. The V end lost 6 bases, the J end lost 0 bases, and 15 bases lay between the germline ends. CDR3 bases: TGTGCCAGTAGCTCGCGCCCGGGGAGCTCCTACGAGCAGTACTTC. It encodes CASSSRPGSSYEQYF.

The chain recombines TRBV12-3 or TRBV12-4 with TRBJ1-1; TRBD1 agrees at 9 bases. This CDR3 has 15 amino acids. V trimming: 3 bases; J trimming: 4 bases; junction bases outside the gene matches: 6. CDR3 sequence: CASSFYGTGSTEAFF. As DNA, the CDR3 is TGTGCCAGCAGTTTTTATGGGACAGGGAGCACTGAAGCTTTCTTT.

In DNA, the CDR3 is TGCGCCAGCAGCCACGGGACTAGCTTCGGGCAGTACTTC. This encodes CASSHGTSFGQYF. This rearrangement joins TRBV5-1 to TRBJ2-7; 9 nucleotides align to TRBD2. The V segment lost 4 bases and the J segment 9 bases; nucleotides outside the gene matches: 8. The length of the CDR3 is 13 residues. The germline V gene encodes CDR1 SGHRS and CDR2 YFSETQ.

The chain has TRBV6-5 and TRBJ2-7; 7 bases are a match to TRBD2. The CDR3 is 16 residues long. V was pared by 6 bases and J by 4 bases, with 15 bases of the junction left unmatched. CDR1 is MNHEY, CDR2 SVGAGI, per germline. The CDR3 nucleotides read TGTGCCAGCAGGGCAACTAGCGTCCCGGAGGGTTACGAGCAGTACTTC. It encodes CASRATSVPEGYEQYF.